Sequencing of this T cell receptor (beta chain) was carried out in a study of long-term antiretroviral therapy in people with HIV. V was shortened by 4 bases and J by 3 bases, with 6 bases between the two germline ends. Per germline, CDR1 SGHDT and CDR2 YYEEEE. The CDR3 spans 12 residues. Survey-level resolution applied to immunoSEQ assay v3.0. Sequencing aimed at roughly 40,000-55,000 T-cell genomes per sample. Clones were read by immunoSEQ multiplex PCR, and TCRdb kept only the in-frame ones, dropping some. This table has around 25,000 clones, around 95% appearing once. The sample in question was unsorted PBMCs, obtained 4.8 to 5 years after starting antiretroviral therapy. The sequence came from a woman aged 50 to 60 with HIV. The J gene is TRBJ2-3, the V gene TRBV5-6, with D perhaps TRBD2 (5 bases). DNA of the CDR3: TGTGCCAGCAGCCCGGGGACAGATACGCAGTATTTT. This translates into CASSPGTDTQYF.